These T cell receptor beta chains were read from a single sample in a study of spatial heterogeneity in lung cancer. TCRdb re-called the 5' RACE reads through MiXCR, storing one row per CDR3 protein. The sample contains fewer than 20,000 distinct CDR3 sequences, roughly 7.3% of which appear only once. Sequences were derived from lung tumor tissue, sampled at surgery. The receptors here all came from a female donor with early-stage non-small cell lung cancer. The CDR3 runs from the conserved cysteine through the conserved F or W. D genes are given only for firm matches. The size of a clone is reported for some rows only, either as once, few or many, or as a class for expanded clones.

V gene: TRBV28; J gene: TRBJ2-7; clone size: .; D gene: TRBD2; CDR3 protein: CASSLHAGGYEQYF; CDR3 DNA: TGTGCCAGCAGTCTACATGCGGGGGGGTACGAGCAGTACTTC
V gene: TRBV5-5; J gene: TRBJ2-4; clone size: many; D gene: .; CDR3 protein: CASSLPGPGALAKNIQYF; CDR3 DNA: TGTGCCAGCAGCTTGCCGGGCCCCGGTGCACTAGCCAAAAACATTCAGTACTTC
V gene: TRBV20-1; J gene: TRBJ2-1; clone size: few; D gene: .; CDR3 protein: CSATQQGNEQFF; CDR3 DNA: TGCAGTGCTACCCAACAGGGTAATGAGCAGTTCTTC
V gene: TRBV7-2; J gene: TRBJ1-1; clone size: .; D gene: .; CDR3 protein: CASNRDDAEAFF; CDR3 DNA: TGTGCCAGCAATAGAGACGACGCTGAAGCTTTCTTT
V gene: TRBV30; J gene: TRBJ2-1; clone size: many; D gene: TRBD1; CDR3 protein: CALDRATYNEQFF; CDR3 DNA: TGTGCCTTGGACAGGGCCACCTACAATGAGCAGTTCTTC
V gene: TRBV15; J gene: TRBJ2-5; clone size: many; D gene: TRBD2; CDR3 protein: CATSRGTSQQETQYF; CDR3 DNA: TGTGCCACCAGCAGGGGGACTAGCCAGCAAGAGACCCAGTACTTC
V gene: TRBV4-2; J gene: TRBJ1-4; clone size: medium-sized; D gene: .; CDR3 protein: CASSPVRANEKLFF; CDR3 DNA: TGTGCCAGCAGCCCCGTCAGGGCCAATGAAAAACTGTTTTTT
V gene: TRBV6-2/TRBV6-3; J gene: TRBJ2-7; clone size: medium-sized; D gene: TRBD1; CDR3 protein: CASGDRRYEQYF; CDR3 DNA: TGTGCCAGCGGGGACAGACGCTACGAGCAGTACTTC
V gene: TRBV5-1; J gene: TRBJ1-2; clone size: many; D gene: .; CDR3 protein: CASSLDKGDQRGYTF; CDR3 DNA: TGCGCCAGCAGCTTGGATAAAGGTGATCAGAGGGGCTACACCTTC
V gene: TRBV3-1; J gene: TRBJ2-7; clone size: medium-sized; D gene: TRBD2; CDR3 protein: CASSQRGLASYEQYF; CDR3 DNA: TGTGCCAGCAGCCAACGGGGACTAGCTTCCTACGAGCAGTACTTC
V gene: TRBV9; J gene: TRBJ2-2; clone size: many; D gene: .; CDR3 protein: CASSVTVSANTGELFF; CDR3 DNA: TGTGCCAGCAGCGTAACTGTCTCAGCGAACACCGGGGAGCTGTTTTTT
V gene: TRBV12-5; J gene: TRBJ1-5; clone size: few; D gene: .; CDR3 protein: CASRAGNQPQHF; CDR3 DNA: TGTGCTAGTAGGGCCGGCAATCAGCCCCAGCATTTT
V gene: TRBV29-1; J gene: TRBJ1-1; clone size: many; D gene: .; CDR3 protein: CSVVKGTIEAFF; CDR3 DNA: TGCAGCGTTGTAAAGGGTACGATTGAAGCTTTCTTT
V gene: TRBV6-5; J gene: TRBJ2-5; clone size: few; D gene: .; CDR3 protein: CASSSAGGVETQYF; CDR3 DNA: TGTGCCAGCAGTTCAGCTGGAGGGGTAGAGACCCAGTACTTC
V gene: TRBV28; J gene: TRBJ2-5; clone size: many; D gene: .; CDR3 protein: CVSSLAVRAQETQYF; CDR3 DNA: TGTGTCAGCAGTTTGGCTGTCCGGGCCCAAGAGACCCAGTACTTC
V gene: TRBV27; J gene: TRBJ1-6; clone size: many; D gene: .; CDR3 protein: CASSPQAGRVRSPLHF; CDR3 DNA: TGTGCCAGCAGTCCTCAAGCTGGCAGGGTTCGTTCACCCCTCCACTTT
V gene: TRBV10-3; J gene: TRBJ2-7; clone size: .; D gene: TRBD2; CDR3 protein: CAIIASGRAIYEQYF; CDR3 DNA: TGTGCCATCATTGCCAGCGGGAGGGCCATTTACGAGCAGTACTTC
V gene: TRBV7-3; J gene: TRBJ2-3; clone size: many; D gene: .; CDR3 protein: CASSRTGSEGADTQYF; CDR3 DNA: TGTGCCAGCAGCCGCACAGGGTCAGAGGGTGCAGATACGCAGTATTTT
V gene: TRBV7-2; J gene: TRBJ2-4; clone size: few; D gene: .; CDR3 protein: CASSLKGGNIQYF; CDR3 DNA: TGTGCCAGCAGCTTAAAGGGAGGAAACATTCAGTACTTC
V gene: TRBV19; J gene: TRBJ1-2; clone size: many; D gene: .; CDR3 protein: CASSRAEHGYTF; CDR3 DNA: TGTGCCAGTTCAAGGGCAGAACATGGCTACACCTTC
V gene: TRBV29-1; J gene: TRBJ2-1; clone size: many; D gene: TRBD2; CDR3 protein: CSAEGLAGYNEQFF; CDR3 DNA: TGCAGCGCAGAGGGACTAGCGGGATACAATGAGCAGTTCTTC
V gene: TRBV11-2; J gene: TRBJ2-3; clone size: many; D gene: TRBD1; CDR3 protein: CASSRKQGDTDTQYF; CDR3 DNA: TGTGCCAGCAGCCGGAAACAGGGGGACACAGATACGCAGTATTTT
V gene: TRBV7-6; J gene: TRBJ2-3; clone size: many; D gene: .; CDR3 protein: CASSLPPRGFDTDTQYF; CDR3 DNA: TGTGCCAGCAGCTTGCCACCCAGGGGATTCGACACAGATACGCAGTATTTT
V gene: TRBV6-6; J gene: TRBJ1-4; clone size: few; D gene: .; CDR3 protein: CASSYSPDSLDEKLFF; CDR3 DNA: TGTGCCAGCAGTTACTCTCCGGACAGTTTAGATGAAAAACTGTTTTTT
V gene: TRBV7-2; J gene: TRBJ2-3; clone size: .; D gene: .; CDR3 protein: CASSLERGRDTQYF; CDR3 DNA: TGTGCCAGCAGCTTAGAAAGAGGGCGAGATACGCAGTATTTT
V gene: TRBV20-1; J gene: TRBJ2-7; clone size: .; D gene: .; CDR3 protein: CSAPAWQGHEQYF; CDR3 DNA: TGCAGTGCTCCCGCGTGGCAGGGCCACGAGCAGTACTTC
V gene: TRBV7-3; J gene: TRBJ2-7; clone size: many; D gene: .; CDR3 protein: CASSFRGGHEQYF; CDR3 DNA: TGTGCCAGCAGTTTTAGAGGGGGTCACGAGCAGTACTTC
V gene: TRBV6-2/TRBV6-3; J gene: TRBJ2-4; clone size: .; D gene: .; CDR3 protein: CASSYLGGENIQYF; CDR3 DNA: TGTGCCAGCAGTTACCTGGGAGGAGAGAACATTCAGTACTTC
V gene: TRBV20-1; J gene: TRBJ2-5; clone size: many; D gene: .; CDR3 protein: CSATHRTDQETQYF; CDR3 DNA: TGCAGTGCCACACATCGGACGGACCAAGAGACCCAGTACTTC
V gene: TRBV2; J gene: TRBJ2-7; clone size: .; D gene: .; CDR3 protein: CASSERGTVPYEQYF; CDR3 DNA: TGTGCCAGCAGTGAAAGGGGAACGGTCCCTTACGAGCAGTACTTC
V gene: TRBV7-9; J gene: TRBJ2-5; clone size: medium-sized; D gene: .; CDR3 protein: CASSLVGGTQYF; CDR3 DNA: TGTGCCAGCAGCTTAGTTGGTGGAACCCAGTACTTC
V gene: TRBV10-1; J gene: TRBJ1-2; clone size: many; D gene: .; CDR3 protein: CASSGGSSGRYTF; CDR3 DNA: TGCGCCAGCAGCGGCGGGTCCTCGGGGCGCTACACCTTC
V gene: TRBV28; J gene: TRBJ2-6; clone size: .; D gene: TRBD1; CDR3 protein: CASSFRSPDRAGANVLTF; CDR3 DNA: TGTGCCAGCAGTTTCCGATCCCCTGACAGGGCTGGGGCCAACGTCCTGACTTTC
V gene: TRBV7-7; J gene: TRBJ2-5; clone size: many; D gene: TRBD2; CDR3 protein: CASSLGTSGQETQYF; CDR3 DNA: TGTGCTAGCAGCTTAGGGACTAGCGGACAAGAGACCCAGTACTTC
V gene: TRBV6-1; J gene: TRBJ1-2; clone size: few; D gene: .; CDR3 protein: CASSEARAAYGYTF; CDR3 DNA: TGTGCCAGCAGTGAAGCGCGGGCAGCCTATGGCTACACCTTC
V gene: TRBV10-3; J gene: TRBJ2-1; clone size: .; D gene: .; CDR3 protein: CAIRDDLGGAYNEQFF; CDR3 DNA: TGTGCCATCAGAGACGACCTAGGTGGGGCCTACAATGAGCAGTTCTTC
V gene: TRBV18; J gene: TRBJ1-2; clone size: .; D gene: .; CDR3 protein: CASSPARGDGYTF; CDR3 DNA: TGTGCCAGCTCACCGGCCAGGGGAGATGGCTACACCTTC